The 20 T cell receptor beta chains listed next were all sequenced from one sample in a study of graft-versus-host responses after intestinal transplantation. Antigens of these TCRs are unknown. TCRdb's copy holds only in-frame clones and misses some; the assay was immunoSEQ multiplex PCR. The sample carries more than 95,000 clones, roughly 87% recorded once. The sample here was unstimulated CD4+ T cells sorted from spleen or lymph node cells, taken before intestinal transplant. The receptors come from a human donor who received an intestinal transplant.

The chain carries TRBV25-1 and TRBJ2-1; 9 bases fit TRBD2. CDR1 and CDR2 from the germline V gene are MGHDK and SYGVNS. The CDR3 consists of 16 residues. The V gene end was trimmed by 4 bases and the J gene end by 4 bases; junction bases not matched to a gene: 8. The DNA for the CDR3 is TGTGCCAGCAGTGCCCTTAGCGGGGGAATTTACAATGAGCAGTTCTTC. Its translation is CASSALSGGIYNEQFF.

The chain joins TRBV14 to TRBJ2-7; TRBD1 aligns across 7 bases. The junction had 3 bases not matched to a gene; V was cut back by 1 base and J by 6 bases. The CDR3 totals 13 residues. Germline V gives CDR1 SGHDN, CDR2 FVKESK. The CDR3 is CASSQVRGLEQYF. As DNA, the CDR3 is TGTGCCAGCAGCCAAGTTAGGGGGCTCGAGCAGTACTTC. Looking up the rest from reference TRBV14 and TRBJ2-7 gives the full variable domain: EAGVTQFPSHSVIEKGQTVTLRCDPISGHDNLYWYRRVMGKEIKFLLHFVKESKQDESGMPNNRFLAERTGGTYSTLKVQPAELEDSGVYFCASSQVRGLEQYFGPGTRLTVT.

The chain is built from TRBV4-2 and TRBJ2-7; 14 bases are a match to TRBD2. CDR3 length equals 14 residues. V shed 5 bases and J 5 bases; nucleotides not matched to a gene: 2. From germline, CDR1 is LGHNA and CDR2 YNFKEQ. The CDR3 coding sequence is TGTGCCAGCAGCGGACTAGCGGGGGGCGACGAGCAGTACTTC. Protein product: CASSGLAGGDEQYF.

V usage is TRBV6-6 and J usage is TRBJ2-5; D is perhaps TRBD1 or TRBD2 (5 bases each). Germline loops: CDR1 MNHNY, CDR2 SVGAGI (reference sequence). This CDR3 has 12 residues. V was clipped by 8 bases and J by 2 bases, with 9 bases between them. CDR3 bases: TGTGCCAGCGCATGGGGGCAAGAGACCCAGTACTTC. It specifies CASAWGQETQYF.

The gene calls are TRBV7-3 and TRBJ2-2, with 10 nucleotides matching TRBD2. With V trimmed by 4 bases and J by 4 bases, 3 bases remained unmatched. The CDR3 extends over 15 amino acids. Germline V gene lookup returns CDR1 SGHTA and CDR2 FQGTGA. The CDR3 DNA reads TGTGCCAGCAGCTCCAGCGGGAGGGGCACCGGGGAGCTGTTTTTT. Amino acids: CASSSSGRGTGELFF.

This clone has more than one count but fewer than ten. This chain links TRBV9 with TRBJ2-3, with a weak D call TRBD2 (6 bases). The CDR3 length is 14 residues. CDR1 SGDLS and CDR2 YYNGEE come from the germline V gene. V was clipped by 2 bases and J by 2 bases, with 9 bases between them. The DNA of the CDR3 is TGTGCCAGCAGCGTCCCGGGAGCCACAGATACGCAGTATTTT. Translated: CASSVPGATDTQYF. Variable domain in full (rest from reference TRBV9 and TRBJ2-3): DSGVTQTPKHLITATGQRVTLRCSPRSGDLSVYWYQQSLDQGLQFLIQYYNGEERAKGNILERFSAQQFPDLHSELNLSSLELGDSALYFCASSVPGATDTQYFGPGTRLTVL.

V and J are TRBV5-5 and TRBJ1-4; TRBD1 might be the D (5 bases). CDR3 length: 13 amino acids. CDR1 SGHKS and CDR2 YYEKEE come from the germline V gene (reference sequence). The V end was cut by 4 bases, the J end by 7 bases, with 11 bases between. The CDR3 coding sequence is TGTGCCAGCAGCCCCGGGGGGGGTGAAAAACTGTTTTTT. It codes for CASSPGGGEKLFF.

This clone came up once. V and J are TRBV11-2 and TRBJ1-5, with TRBD1 identical over 8 bases. The CDR3 contains 15 residues. The germline V gene has CDR1 SGHAT and CDR2 FQNNGV. Trimming at V came to 1 base and at J to 7 bases, leaving 6 bases not matched to a gene. CDR3 nucleotides: TGTGCCAGCAGCTTAGGAGGACAGGGAGGCCAGCCCCAGCATTTT. It is translated as CASSLGGQGGQPQHF.

The chain is built from TRBV7-3 and TRBJ2-7, with 12 nucleotides matching TRBD2. Germline CDR1 reads SGHTA; CDR2 reads FQGTGA. The V gene end was trimmed by 4 bases and the J gene end by 12 bases; junction bases not matched to a gene: 7. The CDR3 runs 13 residues. This CDR3 reads CASSSTSGRALYF. The DNA for the CDR3 is TGTGCCAGCAGCTCGACTAGCGGGAGAGCGCTGTACTTC.

V gene TRBV7-6 combines with J gene TRBJ2-3; tentatively, D is TRBD1 or TRBD2 (6 bases each). The germline gives CDR1 SGHVS, CDR2 FNYEAQ. V lost 1 base and J lost 2, with 13 bases in between. The CDR3 is 16 amino acids. This chain's CDR3 is CASSLEGGQSTDTQYF. Here the CDR3 DNA reads TGTGCCAGCAGCTTAGAGGGGGGCCAGTCCACAGATACGCAGTATTTT.

This clone appeared once. The CDR3 protein is CASSLSGENYNEQFF. Written as DNA, the CDR3 is TGTGCCAGCAGCCTCAGCGGGGAAAACTACAATGAGCAGTTCTTC. The V gene is TRBV7-3, the J gene TRBJ2-1; 7 bases map to TRBD2. The CDR3 runs to 15 residues. Germline V lookup: CDR1 SGHTA, CDR2 FQGTGA. Trimming took 5 bases from V and 3 from J; bases not matched to a gene: 7.

This chain links TRBV9 with TRBJ2-3, with D tentatively TRBD1 (5 bases). Trimming left V 0 bases short and J 1 base short, with 9 bases between. This CDR3 has 15 residues. Germline lookup yields CDR1 SGDLS and CDR2 YYNGEE. CDR3 amino acids: CASSVAVTGTDTQYF. The CDR3 DNA follows: TGTGCCAGCAGCGTAGCAGTGACAGGCACAGATACGCAGTATTTT.

V and J are TRBV7-9 and TRBJ2-5, with 7 nucleotides matching TRBD2. CDR3 length: 15 amino acids. Germline-derived CDR1 and CDR2 are SEHNR and FQNEAQ (reference sequence). V was clipped by 1 base and J by 2 bases; unmatched bases: 4. The CDR3 protein is CASSLGTRPQETQYF. The CDR3 DNA sequence: TGTGCCAGCAGCTTAGGGACTAGGCCTCAAGAGACCCAGTACTTC.

J is TRBJ2-7 and V is TRBV29-1, with D perhaps TRBD1 or TRBD2 (5 bases each). The ends were cut back, 7 bases at V and 0 bases at J, with 16 bases in the middle. This CDR3 region has 14 residues. Germline loops: CDR1 SQVTM, CDR2 ANQGSEA. The CDR3 DNA reads TGCAGCGCCCGGGGTGGGGCAGGCTCCTACGAGCAGTACTTC. It yields the protein CSARGGAGSYEQYF.

This chain joins TRBV6-5 and TRBJ2-3; TRBD1 might be the D (6 bases). From germline, CDR1 is MNHEY and CDR2 SVGAGI. With 7 bases removed from V and 8 bases from J, the gap between germline ends came to 19 bases. The CDR3 consists of 14 residues. CDR3 DNA: TGTGCCAGCAAGGGGGATCTAGGCGGTGGTACGCAGTATTTT. Its protein is CASKGDLGGGTQYF.

V is TRBV10-2 and J is TRBJ2-7; a weak D match, TRBD1 (6 bases). The CDR3 contains 13 residues. V was pared by 5 bases and J by 0 bases, with 8 bases between. Germline CDR1 and CDR2: WSHSY and SAAADI. The CDR3 nucleotides read TGCGCCAGCAGTCGGACAGACTCCTACGAGCAGTACTTC. Its protein is CASSRTDSYEQYF.

The rearrangement joins TRBV7-2 to TRBJ2-5; D perhaps matches TRBD2 (6 bases). Trimming pared 1 base from V and 7 bases from J, leaving 16 bases between. Germline lookup yields CDR1 SGHTA and CDR2 FQGNSA. This CDR3 has 15 residues. In DNA, the CDR3 is TGTGCCAGCAGCTTAGTGCTCGGCCAAGCGGGGACCCAGTACTTC. The encoded protein is CASSLVLGQAGTQYF. Complete variable domain (other parts from reference TRBV7-2 and TRBJ2-5): GAGVSQSPSNKVTEKGKDVELRCDPISGHTALYWYRQSLGQGLEFLIYFQGNSAPDKSGLPSDRFSAERTGGSVSTLTIQRTQQEDSAVYLCASSLVLGQAGTQYFGPGTRLLVL.

This chain joins TRBV5-1 and TRBJ2-5, with D uncertain. The length of the CDR3 is 14 residues. In germline, CDR1 is SGHRS, CDR2 YFSETQ. Trimming took off 1 base at V and 2 bases at J, with 9 bases between the two ends. CDR3 DNA: TGCGCCAGCAGCTTGTTAGGGCGGCAAGAGACCCAGTACTTC. Protein sequence: CASSLLGRQETQYF.

The chain recombines TRBV6-6 with TRBJ1-1, with D perhaps matching TRBD1 (6 bases). The CDR3 is made up of 15 amino acids. V lost 2 bases and J 4 bases, leaving 14 bases between the germline ends. CDR1 and CDR2 from the germline V gene are MNHNY and SVGAGI (reference sequence). This CDR3 is CASSYKARGVTEAFF. In nucleotides, the CDR3 is TGTGCCAGCAGTTACAAAGCCAGGGGAGTCACTGAAGCTTTCTTT.

This chain links TRBV9 with TRBJ1-1, with 8 bases identical to TRBD1. This CDR3 is built from 15 residues. Looked up from germline, CDR1 is SGDLS and CDR2 is YYNGEE. V gave up 4 bases and J gave up 4 bases; unmatched junction bases: 9. The CDR3 sequence is CASSSWEQGGTEAFF. CDR3 in DNA: TGTGCCAGCAGCTCATGGGAACAGGGGGGCACTGAAGCTTTCTTT.